The 7 T cell receptor beta chains below come from one sample, sequenced in a study of identical twins. TCRdb analysed the 5' RACE reads with MiXCR anew, one entry per CDR3 protein. Found here are about 700,000 distinct CDR3 sequences, around 8.6% of them singletons; the top ten hold approximately 0.96%. This sample was shared with a second study, whose subject was yellow fever vaccine responses in identical twins.

What was sequenced was PBMCs. These receptor sequences come from a woman between 18 and 29 years old in good health.

The table lists this clonotype with a few counts. V is TRBV5-1 and J is TRBJ2-2; 10 positions match TRBD1. Germline loops: CDR1 SGHRS, CDR2 YFSETQ. The CDR3 length is 15 residues. V lost 4 bases and J lost 4; bases outside the gene matches: 4. CDR3 coding DNA: TGCGCCAGCAGCATGGACAGGGGGGGCACCGGGGAGCTGTTTTTT. It specifies CASSMDRGGTGELFF.

The V and J genes are TRBV29-1 and TRBJ2-6; the D gene is possibly TRBD1 (6 bases). The CDR3 has 15 amino acids. Between the trimmed V and J ends, which lost 4 bases and 1 base, there was a span of 11 bases. Germline CDR1 reads SQVTM; CDR2 reads ANQGSEA. The CDR3 loop is CSVGDILSGANVLTF. The CDR3 DNA follows: TGCAGCGTTGGGGACATCCTTTCTGGGGCCAACGTCCTGACTTTC.

This clonotype was detected only a few times. The chain uses TRBV6-2 or TRBV6-3 and TRBJ2-7; 7 bases match TRBD1. Trimming cost V 3 bases and J 11 bases; bases outside gene matches: 4. Germline V gene data show CDR1 as MNHEY and CDR2 as SVGEGT. CDR3 length equals 11 residues. The CDR3 coding sequence is TGTGCCAGCAGTTATGGACAGGAAAAGTACTTC. Translation gives CASSYGQEKYF.

This clonotype occurred a few times. The V gene is TRBV2, the J gene TRBJ2-5; 8 bases agree with TRBD2. The CDR3 length is 16 residues. V was pared by 3 bases and J by 0 bases, with 6 bases of the junction left unmatched. CDR1 and CDR2 (germline): SNHLY, FYNNEI. DNA of the CDR3: TGTGCCAGCAGTGACCCGGGACTAGGATACCAAGAGACCCAGTACTTC. As protein: CASSDPGLGYQETQYF.

At least ten counts were recorded for this clonotype. The rearrangement links TRBV12-3 or TRBV12-4 to TRBJ1-1; D gene uncertain. Trimming shortened V by 7 bases and J by 8 bases, and 17 bases separated the two germline ends. This CDR3 has 13 amino acids. The CDR3 reads CASTTPSAREAFF. The CDR3 bases are TGTGCCAGCACCACCCCTTCGGCCAGGGAAGCTTTCTTT.

This clonotype turned up a few times. The chain has TRBV11-1 and TRBJ2-1, with 13 bases that match TRBD2. V was clipped by 4 bases and J by 4 bases; unmatched bases: 13. From germline, CDR1 is SGHAT and CDR2 FQDESV (reference sequence). The CDR3 sequence is 19 residues long. The CDR3 DNA is TGTGCCAGCAGCTCATTACTAGCGGGGGGGCCTCTCGGGTACAATGAGCAGTTCTTC. As protein: CASSSLLAGGPLGYNEQFF.

The rearrangement links TRBV5-1 to TRBJ2-7, with 10 nucleotides matching TRBD1. Germline values: CDR1 SGHRS, CDR2 YFSETQ. J gave up 5 bases and V 3 bases, and 11 bases lay outside the gene matches. The CDR3 has 16 amino acids. CDR3 nucleotide sequence: TGCGCCAGCAGCTCGGATGGGACAGGGGTAGGGGACGAGCAGTACTTC. It yields the protein CASSSDGTGVGDEQYF.